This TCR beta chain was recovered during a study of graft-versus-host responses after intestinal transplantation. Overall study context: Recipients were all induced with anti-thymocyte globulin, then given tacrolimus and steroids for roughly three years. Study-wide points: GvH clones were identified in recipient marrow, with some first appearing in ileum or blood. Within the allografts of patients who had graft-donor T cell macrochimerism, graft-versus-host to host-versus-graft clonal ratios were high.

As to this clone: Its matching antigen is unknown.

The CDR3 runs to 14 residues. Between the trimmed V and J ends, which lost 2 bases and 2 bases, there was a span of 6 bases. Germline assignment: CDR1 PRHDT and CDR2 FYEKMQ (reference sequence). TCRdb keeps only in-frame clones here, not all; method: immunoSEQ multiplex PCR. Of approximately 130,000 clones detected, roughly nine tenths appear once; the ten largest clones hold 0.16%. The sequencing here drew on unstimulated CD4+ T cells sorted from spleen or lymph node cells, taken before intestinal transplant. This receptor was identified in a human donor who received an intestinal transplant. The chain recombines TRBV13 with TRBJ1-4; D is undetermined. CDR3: CASSLQPTNEKLFF. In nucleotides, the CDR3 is TGTGCCAGCAGCTTACAACCGACTAATGAAAAACTGTTTTTT.